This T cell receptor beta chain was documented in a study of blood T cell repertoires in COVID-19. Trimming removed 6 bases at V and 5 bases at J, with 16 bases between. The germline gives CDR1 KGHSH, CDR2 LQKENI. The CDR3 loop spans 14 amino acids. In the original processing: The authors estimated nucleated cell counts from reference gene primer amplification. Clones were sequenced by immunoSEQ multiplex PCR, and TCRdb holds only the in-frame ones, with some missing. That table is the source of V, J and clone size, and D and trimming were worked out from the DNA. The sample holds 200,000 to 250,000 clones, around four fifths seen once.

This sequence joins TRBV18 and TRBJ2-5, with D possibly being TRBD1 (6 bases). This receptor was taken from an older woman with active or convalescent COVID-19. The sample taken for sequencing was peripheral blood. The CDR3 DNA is TGTGCCAGCTCCAGGGACAACCTCCGTGAGACCCAGTACTTC. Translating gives CASSRDNLRETQYF.